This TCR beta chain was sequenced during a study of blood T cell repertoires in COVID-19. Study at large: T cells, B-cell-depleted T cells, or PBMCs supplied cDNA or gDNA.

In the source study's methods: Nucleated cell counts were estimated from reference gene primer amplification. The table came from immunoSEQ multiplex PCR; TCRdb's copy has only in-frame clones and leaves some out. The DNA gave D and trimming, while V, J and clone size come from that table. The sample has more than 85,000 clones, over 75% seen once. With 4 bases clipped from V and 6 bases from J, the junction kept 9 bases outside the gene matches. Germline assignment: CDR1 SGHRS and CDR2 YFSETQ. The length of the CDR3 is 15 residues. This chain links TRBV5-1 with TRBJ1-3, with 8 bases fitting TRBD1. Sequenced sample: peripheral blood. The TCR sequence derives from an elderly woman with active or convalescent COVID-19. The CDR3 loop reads CASSQGQATLNTIYF. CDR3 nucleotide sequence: TGCGCCAGCAGCCAGGGACAGGCTACCCTAAACACCATATATTTT.